This TCR beta chain was documented in a study of cytomegalovirus exposure and HLA in healthy donors. The PCR used 60 Vbeta and 13 Jbeta primers. Here immunoSEQ multiplex PCR was the method, and the copy in TCRdb shows in-frame clones only, minus some. The sample contains about 140,000 clones, roughly 86% of which appear only once. The CDR3 loop spans 15 amino acids. The junction had 10 bases not matched to a gene; V was cut back by 7 bases and J by 1 base. The germline gives CDR1 MNHNS, CDR2 SASEGT. This clone was detected once. The specimen sequenced was PBMCs. This TCR was recovered from a man younger than 35 in good health and CMV-seropositive. This chain joins TRBV6-1 and TRBJ2-7; 7 bases match TRBD2. CDR3 loop: CASTLSRGGSYEQYF. Here the CDR3 DNA reads TGTGCCAGCACCTTGTCCCGGGGAGGGTCCTACGAGCAGTACTTC.